The 4 T cell receptor beta chains given below trace back to one sample, sequenced in a study of blood T cell repertoires in COVID-19. The assay was immunoSEQ multiplex PCR, and TCRdb's table has in-frame clones only and misses some. This table has about 100,000 clones, approximately 90% appearing once. Sequencing input: peripheral blood. The receptors were sampled from a man over 45 with active COVID-19.

This chain uses TRBV4-1 with TRBJ2-6, with TRBD1 as a possible D gene (6 bases). V dropped 1 base and J dropped 1 base, with 14 bases sitting between them. CDR1 is MGHRA, CDR2 YSYEKL, per germline. The CDR3 is made up of 18 amino acids. The CDR3 region has the DNA TGCGCCAGCAGCCAAGTTTCCGCAGGGACATCTGGGGCCAACGTCCTGACTTTC. Translated, it gives CASSQVSAGTSGANVLTF.

This chain connects TRBV27 to TRBJ2-5; 7 nucleotides align to TRBD2. CDR3 length equals 14 residues. The V and J ends lost 5 bases and 4 bases, in that order; junction bases with no gene match: 7. Germline V lookup: CDR1 MNHEY, CDR2 SMNVEV (reference sequence). The CDR3 nucleotides are TGTGCCAGCAGTCCCGGGGAGGGCCCAGAGACCCAGTACTTC. Protein sequence: CASSPGEGPETQYF.

J is TRBJ2-1 and V is TRBV18; 9 positions match TRBD1. J lost 7 bases, V lost 5 bases, and 9 bases had no gene match. The CDR3 is made up of 15 amino acids. From germline, CDR1 is KGHSH and CDR2 LQKENI. The CDR3 DNA reads TGTGCCAGCTCATCGCCCCCGGGACAGGGTAATGAGCAGTTCTTC. This gives the protein CASSSPPGQGNEQFF.

The chain employs TRBV6-6 and TRBJ1-1; D call uncertain. In germline, CDR1 is MNHNY, CDR2 SVGAGI (reference sequence). This CDR3 region has 14 residues. V shed 7 bases and J shed 0 bases, with 12 bases lying between them. The CDR3 region is CASTSGELNTEAFF. CDR3 nucleotide sequence: TGTGCCAGCACCTCCGGGGAGCTGAACACTGAAGCTTTCTTT.